This T cell receptor (beta chain) was captured by sequencing in a study of CD8 T cells in ankylosing spondylitis. The study, taken as a whole, reports: Some of the motif variants had earlier been found in reactive arthritis patients' fluid and blood. Researchers reportedly found disease-linked clones significantly enriched in matched ankylosing spondylitis synovial fluid. A motif in TCR beta, a set of under 10 highly homologous variants, appeared characteristic of ankylosing spondylitis blood.

Construction of TCR beta libraries was performed using quantitative 5'-RACE with molecular barcodes. Each CDR3 protein gets one entry after TCRdb re-called the 5' RACE reads with MiXCR. The sample holds about 150,000 distinct CDR3 sequences, 5.5% to 7.5% seen once. This clonotype was picked up many times. The antigen is undetermined. The CDR3 loop spans 13 amino acids. Germline CDR1 SGHRS, CDR2 YFSETQ. The germline V and J ends were trimmed by 1 base and 8 bases, with 10 bases remaining between them. Sequencing used blood, either unsorted or a sorted T cell fraction (not recorded which). The TCR comes from a female donor with ankylosing spondylitis or in good health (not recorded which). This chain connects TRBV5-1 to TRBJ2-1; D may be TRBD2 (7 bases). CDR3 amino acids: CASSLNGGHEQFF. In DNA, the CDR3 is TGCGCCAGCAGCTTGAACGGGGGGCATGAGCAGTTCTTC. Full variable domain (remainder filled in from reference TRBV5-1 and TRBJ2-1): KAGVTQTPRYLIKTRGQQVTLSCSPISGHRSVSWYQQTPGQGLQFLFEYFSETQRNKGNFPGRFSGRQFSNSRSEMNVSTLELGDSALYLCASSLNGGHEQFFGPGTRLTVL.